Below are 3 T cell receptor beta chains sequenced from a single sample in a study of T cells expressing NK-cell markers. TCRdb reanalyzed the 5' RACE reads, giving one entry per CDR3 protein sequence and no DNA. In all, the sample yields about 540,000 distinct CDR3 sequences. The sample consisted of blood T cells: a sorted CD56 or NKG2C T cell subset, CD4+ or CD8+ T cells, or bulk PBMC T cells (not recorded which). Receptor source: a man younger than 35 in good health.

This rearrangement joins TRBV12-3 or TRBV12-4 to TRBJ2-7. This CDR3 contains 16 residues. This CDR3 reads CASSLDSRGSPYEQYF.

This rearrangement joins TRBV12-3 or TRBV12-4 to TRBJ2-5; the D call from TCRdb, TRBD2, cannot be confirmed without DNA. The CDR3 covers 13 residues. CDR3: CASTPGLQETQYF.

The chain carries TRBV11-2 and TRBJ2-5; TCRdb picks TRBD1, but there is no DNA to check that call. CDR1 and CDR2 from the germline V gene are SGHAT and FQNNGV. The length of the CDR3 is 14 residues. The CDR3 here is CASTRVWREETQYF.